This is a list of T cell receptor beta chains from one sample in a study of T cell clonotyping in hematopoietic cell transplantation. Repertoires were generated with immunoSEQ multiplex PCR, while TCRdb's copy carries only in-frame clones and drops some. The table lists roughly 23,000 clones, roughly 88% of them singletons, with approximately 4% in the top ten. The sample in question was peripheral blood mononuclear cells, obtained before stem cell transplant. These receptors were obtained from a man in his late teens or twenties with biphenotypic leukemia. Some clones in this sample may be carry-over from other donors' samples. CDR3s include the opening cysteine and the closing phenylalanine or tryptophan. Clone sizes are given selectively: once, few, many, or a class where the clone is expanded.

TRBV9	NA	TRBJ2-3	CASSVTSGRVADTQYF
TRBV6-5	few	TRBJ1-2	CASSTRRGNYGYTF
TRBV11-3	once	TRBJ2-7	CASSHYRGQGYYEQYF
TRBV11-2	NA	TRBJ1-2	CASSLGGAATNYGYTF
TRBV27	NA	TRBJ1-1	CASGPPGGEAFF
TRBV9	NA	TRBJ2-7	CASSATMSDSYEQYF
TRBV11-3	NA	TRBJ2-6	CASSLGGWFGANVLTF
TRBV7-2	few	TRBJ2-1	CASSLETSGSSYNEQFF
TRBV25-1	NA	TRBJ2-2	CASSGGDSSTGELFF
TRBV27	NA	TRBJ2-2	CASGSTGELFF
TRBV27	NA	TRBJ1-2	CASSIPGETLNGYTF
TRBV29-1	NA	TRBJ2-7	CSVVGARSNPHEQYF
TRBV6-1	medium-sized	TRBJ1-2	CASSEETGHPSNYGYTF
TRBV5-6	NA	TRBJ2-7	CASSFIFAGTGYEQYF
TRBV27	NA	TRBJ1-5	CASSLFSGDYSNQPQHF
TRBV30	NA	TRBJ1-4	CAWRSWGRATNEKLFF